The clone carrying this T cell receptor (beta chain) appeared many times. The target antigen is unknown. These data belong to a study of blood T cells in healthy people across ages. Overall study findings and caveats: Significant beta diversity loss was already apparent by age approximately 36, declining roughly linearly. In long-lived donors, naive CD4+ cell counts and diversity exceeded those of aged donors.

Through a sample-barcoded 5' primer and a J-beta primer mix, a second PCR was run for roughly 6 to 12 cycles. Each CDR3 protein is one row after TCRdb ran MiXCR on the 5' RACE reads. The sample shows roughly 900,000 distinct CDR3 sequences, roughly 26% of them seen only once. It was roughly 10 milliliters of peripheral blood that were drawn from each donor. Sequencing was performed on blood. This clonotype was obtained from a woman of 80 years or more in good health.

DNA for the CDR3: TGTGCCAGCAGCCACGACAGCTATGGCTACACCTTC. Its translation: CASSHDSYGYTF. The V gene is TRBV6-5, the J gene TRBJ1-2; tentative D call: TRBD1 (5 bases). The CDR3 loop spans 12 amino acids. Deletions cut 6 bases from V and 4 bases from J, with 9 bases between. Germline lookup yields CDR1 MNHEY and CDR2 SVGAGI.